This paragraph reports one T cell receptor beta chain. Its specificity is not known. This CDR3 fails to terminate in the conserved phenylalanine or tryptophan, so it likely reflects a read error. This sample is drawn from a study of blood T cells in healthy people across ages. Overall study findings and caveats: Diversity of TCR beta correlated strongly with naive T cell percentage.

The donors, healthy Caucasians from Russia, were aged about 6 to 95. Primers used in a second PCR of roughly 6 to 11 cycles were a sample-barcoded 5' primer and a J-beta primer mix. A template-switch adaptor with 12 random nucleotides tagged each cDNA molecule. TCRdb recomputed calls from the 5' RACE reads with MiXCR, one row per CDR3 protein. The sample lists about 1.7 million distinct CDR3 sequences, roughly 27% occurring once. The sequenced sample consisted of blood. The clonotype comes from a woman in her twenties or thirties in good health.

The CDR3 DNA reads as TGTGCCAGCGGACAGTATAGCAATCAGCCCCAGCATTGT. This codes for CASGQYSNQPQHC. The chain is built from TRBV6-2 or TRBV6-3 and TRBJ1-5, with D tentatively TRBD1 (6 bases). CDR1 is MNHEY and CDR2 is SVGEGT in the germline V gene. Trimming took 8 bases from V and 0 from J, leaving 8 bases between them. The CDR3 consists of 13 residues.